The 22 T cell receptor beta chains below all came from one sample that was sequenced in a study of somatic mutations in cytotoxic T cells in rheumatoid arthritis. The data were produced by immunoSEQ multiplex PCR, yet TCRdb's version contains in-frame clones alone and is incomplete. There are about 10,000 clones in the sample; about nine tenths occur only once, and 0.95% to 1.4% lies in the top ten. The sample was CD4+ T cells sorted from blood. The receptors stem from a woman under 30 with rheumatoid arthritis.

This clone was counted a few times. The genes are TRBV18 and TRBJ1-1; D is unresolved. The CDR3 consists of 13 residues. Germline loops: CDR1 KGHSH, CDR2 LQKENI. The V and J ends lost 6 bases and 1 base respectively, with 9 bases between them. CDR3 in DNA: TGTGCCAGCTCGCAACAGAAGAACACTGAAGCTTTCTTT. Translation: CASSQQKNTEAFF.

The J gene is TRBJ2-3, the V gene TRBV6-5; tentative D call: TRBD1 (6 bases). There are 13 residues in the CDR3. The V gene's germline CDR1 is MNHEY and CDR2 SVGAGI. V was pared by 7 bases and J by 1 base, with 9 bases between. In DNA, the CDR3 is TGTGCCAGCACACGGACAGGCACAGATACGCAGTATTTT. Translated: CASTRTGTDTQYF.

CDR3 sequence: CASTIGQVSSEAFF. CDR3 in DNA: TGTGCCAGTACCATCGGCCAGGTAAGCTCTGAAGCTTTCTTT. The chain has TRBV19 and TRBJ1-1, with D hard to call. Germline assignment: CDR1 LNHDA and CDR2 SQIVND (reference sequence). The CDR3 covers 14 residues. V lost 7 bases and J 6 bases, leaving 18 bases between the germline ends.

This chain connects TRBV7-9 to TRBJ1-3; no firm D call. The V gene lost 0 bases and the J gene lost 7 bases, with 7 bases spanning the gap. Germline loops: CDR1 SEHNR, CDR2 FQNEAQ (reference sequence). The CDR3 sequence is 13 residues long. CDR3 coding DNA: TGTGCCAGCAGCTTAGCCCCGTCGAACACCATATATTTT. Its protein is CASSLAPSNTIYF. The full variable domain, completed using reference TRBV7-9 and TRBJ1-3, is DTGVSQNPRHKITKRGQNVTFRCDPISEHNRLYWYRQTLGQGPEFLTYFQNEAQLEKSRLLSDRFSAERPKGSFSTLEIQRTEQGDSAMYLCASSLAPSNTIYFGEGSWLTVV.

The rearrangement uses TRBV4-1 and TRBJ2-1; a possible D gene is TRBD2 (6 bases). V lost 0 bases, J lost 5 bases, and 20 bases lay in between. CDR1 MGHRA and CDR2 YSYEKL come from the germline V gene. The CDR3 length is 18 residues. In DNA, the CDR3 is TGCGCCAGCAGCCAAGACTCTTTTACGAGCGGGTGGGACAATGAGCAGTTCTTC. It codes for CASSQDSFTSGWDNEQFF.

This sequence joins TRBV10-1 and TRBJ2-1; D gene uncertain. V was cut by 3 bases and J by 9 bases, with 9 bases left in between. The CDR3 loop spans 12 amino acids. CDR1 and CDR2 (germline): WNHNN, SYGVQD (reference sequence). The CDR3 is CASSDSGSEQFF. The CDR3 DNA is TGCGCCAGCAGTGATTCAGGAAGTGAGCAGTTCTTC.

V gene TRBV7-2 combines with J gene TRBJ2-7, with a possible D match to TRBD2 (7 bases). CDR1 and CDR2 from the germline V gene are SGHTA and FQGNSA. The CDR3 consists of 17 residues. V was trimmed by 3 bases and J by 3 bases, leaving 21 bases between them. CDR3 loop: CASSLLTWGRENYEQYF. CDR3 DNA: TGTGCCAGCAGCTTGCTGACCTGGGGGCGGGAGAACTACGAGCAGTACTTC.

The chain employs TRBV7-2 and TRBJ2-5, with 14 nucleotides matching TRBD2. Germline V lookup: CDR1 SGHTA, CDR2 FQGNSA. CDR3 size: 18 residues. J lost 5 bases, V lost 6 bases, and 14 bases had no gene match. CDR3 in DNA: TGTGCCAGCAGTACAAGAGCGACTAGCGGGGGGGCCCGGGAGACCCAGTACTTC. It encodes CASSTRATSGGARETQYF.

The count of this clone is one. The V call is TRBV6-4, the J call TRBJ1-2; unclear D gene. The V and J ends lost 8 bases and 0 bases respectively, with 16 bases between them. This CDR3 spans 15 amino acids. Germline V gene lookup returns CDR1 MRHNA and CDR2 SNTAGT. As DNA, the CDR3 is TGTGCCAGCGGTCTGGGCAGAAAATCTAACTATGGCTACACCTTC. Translation gives CASGLGRKSNYGYTF.

The gene calls are TRBV5-5 and TRBJ2-2; possibly TRBD1 for D (6 bases). CDR1 and CDR2 (germline): SGHKS, YYEKEE (reference sequence). The V end lost 4 bases, the J end lost 2 bases, and 18 bases lay between the germline ends. CDR3 size: 17 residues. CDR3 region: CASSRIGLGANTGELFF. The DNA of the CDR3 is TGTGCCAGCAGCCGCATTGGTTTGGGGGCTAACACCGGGGAGCTGTTTTTT. Based on the CDR3 plus reference TRBV5-5 and TRBJ2-2, the full variable domain is DAGVTQSPTHLIKTRGQQVTLRCSPISGHKSVSWYQQVLGQGPQFIFQYYEKEERGRGNFPDRFSARQFPNYSSELNVNALLLGDSALYLCASSRIGLGANTGELFFGEGSRLTVL.

The V gene is TRBV28, the J gene TRBJ2-7, with D possibly matching TRBD1 (5 bases). Trimming took 6 bases from V and 3 from J, leaving 6 bases between them. The CDR3 extends over 11 amino acids. Germline V gene data show CDR1 as MDHEN and CDR2 as SYDVKM. The CDR3 region has the DNA TGTGCCAGCAGCAGGGACTACGAGCAGTACTTC. This gives the protein CASSRDYEQYF.

The chain employs TRBV28 and TRBJ1-2; D perhaps matches TRBD1 (5 bases). Trimming left V 6 bases short and J 4 bases short, with 15 bases between. The germline gives CDR1 MDHEN, CDR2 SYDVKM. The length of the CDR3 is 14 residues. CDR3 bases: TGTGCCAGCAGCTCCTCTCAGACAGCCTATGGCTACACCTTC. It specifies CASSSSQTAYGYTF.

The V call is TRBV18, the J call TRBJ1-2, with unresolved D. This CDR3 spans 16 amino acids. Germline V gives CDR1 KGHSH, CDR2 LQKENI. The V gene lost 3 bases and the J gene lost 8 bases, with 22 bases spanning the gap. In DNA, the CDR3 is TGTGCCAGCTCACCTAGCAATTCCGGGTCCCCGTGGGGCTACACCTTC. This encodes CASSPSNSGSPWGYTF.

This chain links TRBV27 with TRBJ2-3; 10 positions agree with TRBD1. V trimming: 6 bases; J trimming: 1 base; junction bases outside the gene matches: 4. Germline CDR1 reads MNHEY; CDR2 reads SMNVEV (reference sequence). The CDR3 length is 15 residues. CDR3 sequence (DNA): TGTGCCAGCAGAGTGGGACAGGGGCGCACAGATACGCAGTATTTT. It yields the protein CASRVGQGRTDTQYF.

This clone showed up just once. The chain employs TRBV30 and TRBJ1-3; unclear D gene. V was pared by 0 bases and J by 6 bases, with 9 bases between. The CDR3 contains 13 residues. Germline loops: CDR1 GTSNPN, CDR2 SVGIG (reference sequence). The CDR3 here is CAWSVPRANTIYF. CDR3 coding DNA: TGTGCCTGGAGTGTACCCCGAGCAAACACCATATATTTT.

The chain couples TRBV6-5 to TRBJ1-3; D call uncertain. Trimming stripped 6 bases from V and 4 bases from J, with 13 bases between. Germline CDR1 and CDR2: MNHEY and SVGAGI. The CDR3 has 14 residues. CDR3 sequence: CASRDTRSGNTIYF. The CDR3 DNA is TGTGCCAGCAGGGATACGAGGAGCGGAAACACCATATATTTT.

This clone was detected only once. The chain uses TRBV6-5 and TRBJ2-3; 13 nucleotides match TRBD2. V shed 3 bases and J 4 bases; nucleotides not matched to a gene: 4. This CDR3 contains 16 residues. CDR1 and CDR2 from the germline V gene are MNHEY and SVGAGI. This CDR3 reads CASSYGLAGAADTQYF. CDR3 bases: TGTGCCAGCAGTTATGGACTAGCGGGAGCGGCAGATACGCAGTATTTT.

The chain joins TRBV11-2 to TRBJ2-7; perhaps TRBD1 as D (6 bases). With 3 bases removed from V and 1 base from J, the gap between germline ends came to 13 bases. Germline V gene lookup returns CDR1 SGHAT and CDR2 FQNNGV. The CDR3 contains 15 residues. Written as DNA, the CDR3 is TGTGCCAGCAGCTTCGCAGGGGCAGCATCCTACGAGCAGTACTTC. It is translated as CASSFAGAASYEQYF.

The CDR3 DNA reads as TGTGCCAGCTCTCAAGACAGGGGGAACACTGAAGCTTTCTTT. This sequence encodes CASSQDRGNTEAFF. The chain joins TRBV18 to TRBJ1-1; the match to TRBD1 covers 8 bases. Germline V lookup: CDR1 KGHSH, CDR2 LQKENI. CDR3 length: 14 residues. The junction had 4 bases not matched to a gene; V was cut back by 6 bases and J by 1 base.

The V gene is TRBV6-6, the J gene TRBJ2-1; tentative D call: TRBD1 (5 bases). Trimming pared 6 bases from V and 4 bases from J, leaving 19 bases between. This CDR3 is built from 16 residues. CDR1 is MNHNY and CDR2 is SVGAGI in the germline V gene (reference sequence). The CDR3 protein is CASRPRQTGLYNEQFF. The CDR3, as DNA: TGTGCCAGCAGACCCCGACAGACTGGGCTATACAATGAGCAGTTCTTC.

V is TRBV9 and J is TRBJ1-3, with D perhaps matching TRBD1 (5 bases). The germline gives CDR1 SGDLS, CDR2 YYNGEE. This CDR3 is 15 amino acids long. Trimming pared 0 bases from V and 0 bases from J, leaving 7 bases between. The CDR3 loop is CASSVGGHSGNTIYF. CDR3 sequence (DNA): TGTGCCAGCAGCGTAGGGGGCCACTCTGGAAACACCATATATTTT.

The chain recombines TRBV19 with TRBJ1-4; D is unclear. V lost 7 bases, J lost 15 bases, and 21 bases lay in between. Germline CDR1 LNHDA, CDR2 SQIVND (reference sequence). CDR3 length: 13 amino acids. CDR3 bases: TGTGCCAGTATTGACGGCGCAAGGAAGAGGTTGTTTTTT. The encoded protein is CASIDGARKRLFF.